This is a list of T cell receptor beta chains from one sample in a study of beta chain features in type 1 diabetes. Using immunoSEQ multiplex PCR, the repertoire was profiled, and TCRdb retains in-frame clones only, with some absent. The table lists fewer than 350,000 clones, roughly a fifth of them singletons. The source material was naive CD4+ T cells from blood. The receptors here all came from a woman aged 18-35 years in good health. Each CDR3 is given with its conserved first and last residue. D genes are given only for firm matches. Clone size appears in some rows only: once, few, many, or a class for an expanded clone.

NA,TRBD2,TRBJ2-2,TRBV9,16,TGTGCCAGCAGCGTAGGGCCGGGGGGGGACACCGGGGAGCTGTTTTTT,CASSVGPGGDTGELFF
NA,NA,TRBJ2-3,TRBV18,13,TGTGCCAGCTCTCCCTCTAGCACAGATACGCAGTATTTT,CASSPSSTDTQYF
NA,TRBD1,TRBJ1-4,TRBV30,14,TGTGCCTGGAATACTCAGGGGGGTGGAGAAAAACTGTTTTTT,CAWNTQGGGEKLFF
NA,TRBD1,TRBJ2-3,TRBV27,15,TGTGCCAGCAGGAAGCTGGACAGGGACACAGATACGCAGTATTTT,CASRKLDRDTDTQYF
NA,TRBD1,TRBJ1-1,TRBV23-1,14,TGCGCCAGCAGTAAAACAGGGGGCGTTACTGAAGCTTTCTTT,CASSKTGGVTEAFF
NA,NA,TRBJ1-2,TRBV7-2,14,TGTGCCAGCACGTCTCATTCGGGGGGGGATGGCTACACCTTC,CASTSHSGGDGYTF
NA,TRBD1,TRBJ1-1,TRBV30,12,TGTGCCTGGAACTCAGGGGGCACTGAAGCTTTCTTT,CAWNSGGTEAFF
few,TRBD1,TRBJ1-1,TRBV6-5,15,TGTGCCAGCAGTTGGACAGGGGGTGTCGGCACTGAAGCTTTCTTT,CASSWTGGVGTEAFF
few,NA,TRBJ1-1,TRBV12-5,14,TGTGCTAGTGGTTCGGGAAGGTTGAACACTGAAGCTTTCTTT,CASGSGRLNTEAFF
NA,NA,TRBJ1-2,TRBV19,15,TGTGCCAGTCACCGTGCGGGGGGTAGGATCTATGGCTACACCTTC,CASHRAGGRIYGYTF
NA,NA,TRBJ1-5,TRBV7-2,15,TGTGCCAGCAGCTTAGTCGCGAATAGCAATCAGCCCCAGCATTTT,CASSLVANSNQPQHF
few,TRBD2,TRBJ2-5,TRBV2,16,TGTGCCAGCAGTGGACTAGCGGGAGTCGGTCGAGAGACCCAGTACTTC,CASSGLAGVGRETQYF
NA,TRBD2,TRBJ2-1,TRBV11-3,14,TGTGCCAGCAGCTCCAGAGCTAGCGGGGTTGAGCAGTTCTTC,CASSSRASGVEQFF
NA,TRBD2,TRBJ2-7,TRBV5-4,15,TGTGCCAGCGGATTGCCACTAGCGGAAACCTACGAGCAGTACTTC,CASGLPLAETYEQYF
few,NA,TRBJ1-5,TRBV30,14,TGTGCCTGGAGTGTCGCGAATAGCAATCAGCCCCAGCATTTT,CAWSVANSNQPQHF
NA,NA,TRBJ2-1,TRBV30,11,TGTGCCTGGATCTTAGCCCGGGAGCAGTTCTTC,CAWILAREQFF
NA,TRBD2,TRBJ2-5,TRBV9,17,TGTGCCAGCAGCCAGGGTGGTAGCGGGGGTTACCAAGAGACCCAGTACTTC,CASSQGGSGGYQETQYF
NA,NA,TRBJ2-6,TRBV4-3,16,TGCGCCAGCAGCCAAGACCCCAGATCCGGGGCCAACGTCCTGACTTTC,CASSQDPRSGANVLTF
NA,TRBD1,TRBJ2-5,TRBV2,12,TGTGCCAGCGCAGACAGGGCGAAGACCCAGTACTTC,CASADRAKTQYF
NA,TRBD1,TRBJ2-1,TRBV5-1,16,TGCGCCAGCAGCTCCACAGGGGTTGGGGCTAGCCGGGAGCAGTTCTTC,CASSSTGVGASREQFF
NA,TRBD1,TRBJ2-3,TRBV7-9,13,TGTGCCACCTTTAGGACAGGAACAGATACGCAGTATTTT,CATFRTGTDTQYF
NA,TRBD1,TRBJ1-1,TRBV15,15,TGTGCCACCAGCTCCTACGGGACAGTAGGCACTGAAGCTTTCTTT,CATSSYGTVGTEAFF
few,NA,TRBJ2-1,TRBV5-1,16,TGCGCCAGCCGGGGAGGAGGGGCCCCCTACTACAATGAGCAGTTCTTC,CASRGGGAPYYNEQFF
NA,NA,TRBJ1-4,TRBV18,15,TGTGCCAGCTCACCGGCGGGCCCGAGAAGGGAAAAACTGTTTTTT,CASSPAGPRREKLFF
many,NA,TRBJ2-3,TRBV7-8,15,TGTGCCAGCAGCTTAGAGTGGGCTAGCACAGATACGCAGTATTTT,CASSLEWASTDTQYF
NA,NA,TRBJ2-5,TRBV7-9,13,TGTGCCAGCAGCTTAACAGGGTGGGAGACCCAGTACTTC,CASSLTGWETQYF
NA,TRBD2,TRBJ2-7,TRBV7-2,15,TGTGCCAGCAGCGAGGGACTAGCGATCTCCTACGAGCAGTACTTC,CASSEGLAISYEQYF
NA,NA,TRBJ1-5,TRBV4-1,16,TGCGCCAGCAGCCGAGGCCGGTTTGGGAGCAATCAGCCCCAGCATTTT,CASSRGRFGSNQPQHF
NA,TRBD2,TRBJ2-7,TRBV7-2,14,TGTGCCAGCAGCTTAGAACTAGCGGCTAACGAGCAGTACTTC,CASSLELAANEQYF
NA,TRBD1,TRBJ2-7,TRBV18,17,TGTGCCAGCTCACTTAACCATCCCGGGACAGGGGACAGCGAGCAGTACTTC,CASSLNHPGTGDSEQYF
NA,NA,TRBJ1-5,TRBV18,15,TGTGCCAGCTCACCGGGGACATCGTCGGGTCAGCCCCAGCATTTT,CASSPGTSSGQPQHF
few,TRBD1,TRBJ2-7,TRBV5-6,13,TGTGCCAGCAGCTTGCCAGGGGGCAAGGAGCAGTACTTC,CASSLPGGKEQYF
NA,TRBD1,TRBJ1-4,TRBV5-1,15,TGCGCCAGCAGTAACACAGGGGCCTCTAATGAAAAACTGTTTTTT,CASSNTGASNEKLFF
NA,TRBD2,TRBJ2-1,TRBV30,17,TGTGCCTGGAGAACAGGACTAGCGGGATTCCGGTACAATGAGCAGTTCTTC,CAWRTGLAGFRYNEQFF
NA,TRBD2,TRBJ2-7,TRBV7-9,12,TGTGCCAGCAGCTCGGGGGGTGACGAGCAGTACTTC,CASSSGGDEQYF
NA,NA,TRBJ2-7,TRBV7-2,15,TGTGCCAGCAGCGTTGGAGGGGGCTACTCCTACGAGCAGTACTTC,CASSVGGGYSYEQYF
NA,NA,TRBJ2-3,TRBV7-2,14,TGTGCCAGCAGCTCTCAGCGGAGTGGGGATACGCAGTATTTT,CASSSQRSGDTQYF
few,TRBD1,TRBJ2-7,TRBV15,15,TGTGCCACCAGCTCGAAGACGACAGGGTCTGTCGTGCAGTACTTC,CATSSKTTGSVVQYF
NA,NA,TRBJ2-5,TRBV7-2,13,TGTGCCAGCAGCTCCTGGGAGGCAGGGACCCAGTACTTC,CASSSWEAGTQYF
few,NA,TRBJ1-4,TRBV7-2,15,TGTGCCAGCAGCCAAACTTACGGAACTAATGAAAAACTGTTTTTT,CASSQTYGTNEKLFF
NA,NA,TRBJ2-3,TRBV5-1,15,TGCGCCAGCAGCTTGGCCAGGGATAGGGCAGATACGCAGTATTTT,CASSLARDRADTQYF